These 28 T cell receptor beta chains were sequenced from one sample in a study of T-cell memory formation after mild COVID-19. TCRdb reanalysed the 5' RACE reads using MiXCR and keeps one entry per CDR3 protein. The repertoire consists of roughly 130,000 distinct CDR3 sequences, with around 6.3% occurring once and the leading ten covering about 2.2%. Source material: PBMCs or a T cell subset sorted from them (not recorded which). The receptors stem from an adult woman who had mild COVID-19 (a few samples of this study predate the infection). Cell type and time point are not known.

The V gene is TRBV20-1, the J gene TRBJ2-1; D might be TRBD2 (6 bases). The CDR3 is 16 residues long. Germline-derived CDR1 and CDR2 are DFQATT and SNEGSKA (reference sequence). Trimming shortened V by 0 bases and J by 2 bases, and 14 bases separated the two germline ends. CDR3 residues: CSARDRGTVAYNEQFF. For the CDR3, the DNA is TGCAGTGCTAGAGACCGAGGGACTGTAGCCTACAATGAGCAGTTCTTC.

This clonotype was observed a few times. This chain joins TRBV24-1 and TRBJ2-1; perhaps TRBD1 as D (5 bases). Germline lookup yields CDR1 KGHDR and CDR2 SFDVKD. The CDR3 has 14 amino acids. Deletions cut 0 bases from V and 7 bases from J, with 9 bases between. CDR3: CATSDLGRANEQFF. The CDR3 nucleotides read TGTGCCACCAGTGATTTGGGCAGGGCGAATGAGCAGTTCTTC.

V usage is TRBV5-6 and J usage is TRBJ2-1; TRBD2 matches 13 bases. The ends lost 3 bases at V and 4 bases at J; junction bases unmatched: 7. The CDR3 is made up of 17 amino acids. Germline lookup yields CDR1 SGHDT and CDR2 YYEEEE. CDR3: CASSSSSGLAGYNEQFF. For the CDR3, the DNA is TGTGCCAGCAGCTCTTCCTCGGGACTAGCGGGATACAATGAGCAGTTCTTC.

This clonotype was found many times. The CDR3: CASSPRDRLIKSNTEAFF. The CDR3 nucleotides are TGTGCCAGCAGTCCCCGGGACAGGTTGATAAAATCAAACACTGAAGCTTTCTTT. The rearrangement joins TRBV6-2 or TRBV6-3 to TRBJ1-1, with TRBD1 matching 8 bases. J was trimmed by 2 bases and V by 5 bases; bases with no gene match: 16. Germline assignment: CDR1 MNHEY and CDR2 SVGEGT. This CDR3 is built from 18 residues.

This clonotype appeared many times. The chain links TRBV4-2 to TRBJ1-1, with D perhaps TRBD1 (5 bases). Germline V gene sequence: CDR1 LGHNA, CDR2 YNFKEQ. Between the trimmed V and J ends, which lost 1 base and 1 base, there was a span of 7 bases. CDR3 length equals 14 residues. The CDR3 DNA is TGTGCCAGCAGCCAAGCAGGGACGAACACTGAAGCTTTCTTT. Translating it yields CASSQAGTNTEAFF.

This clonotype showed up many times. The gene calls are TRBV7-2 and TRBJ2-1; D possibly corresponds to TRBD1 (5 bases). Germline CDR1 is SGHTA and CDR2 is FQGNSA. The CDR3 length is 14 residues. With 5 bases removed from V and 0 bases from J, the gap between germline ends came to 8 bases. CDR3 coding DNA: TGTGCCAGCAGCCCCCAGGGCTCCTACAATGAGCAGTTCTTC. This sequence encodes CASSPQGSYNEQFF. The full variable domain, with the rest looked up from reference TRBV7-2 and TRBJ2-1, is GAGVSQSPSNKVTEKGKDVELRCDPISGHTALYWYRQSLGQGLEFLIYFQGNSAPDKSGLPSDRFSAERTGGSVSTLTIQRTQQEDSAVYLCASSPQGSYNEQFFGPGTRLTVL.

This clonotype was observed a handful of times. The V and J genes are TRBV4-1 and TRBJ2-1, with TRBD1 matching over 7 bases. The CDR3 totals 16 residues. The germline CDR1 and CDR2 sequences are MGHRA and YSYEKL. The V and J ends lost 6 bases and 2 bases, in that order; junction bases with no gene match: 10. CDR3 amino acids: CASRAQGKITYNEQFF. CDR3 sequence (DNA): TGCGCCAGCAGGGCACAGGGGAAAATCACCTACAATGAGCAGTTCTTC.

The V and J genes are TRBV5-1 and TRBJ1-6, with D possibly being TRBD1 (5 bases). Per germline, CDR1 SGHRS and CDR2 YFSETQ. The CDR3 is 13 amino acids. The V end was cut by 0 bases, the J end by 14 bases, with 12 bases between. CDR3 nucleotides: TGCGCCAGCAGCTTGGATCTGGTGGGGGCCCTCCACTTT. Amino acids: CASSLDLVGALHF.

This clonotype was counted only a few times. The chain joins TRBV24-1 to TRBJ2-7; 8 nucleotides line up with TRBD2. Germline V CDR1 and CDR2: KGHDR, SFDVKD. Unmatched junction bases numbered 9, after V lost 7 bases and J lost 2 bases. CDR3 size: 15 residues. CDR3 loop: CATSPGGGVAYEQYF. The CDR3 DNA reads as TGTGCCACCAGCCCCGGGGGGGGCGTAGCCTACGAGCAGTACTTC.

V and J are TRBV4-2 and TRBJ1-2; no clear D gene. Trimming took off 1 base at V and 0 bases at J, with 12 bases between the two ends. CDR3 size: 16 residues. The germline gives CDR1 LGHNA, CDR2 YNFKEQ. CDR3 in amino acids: CASSQVEHGSNYGYTF. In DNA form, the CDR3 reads TGTGCCAGCAGCCAAGTTGAACACGGATCTAACTATGGCTACACCTTC.

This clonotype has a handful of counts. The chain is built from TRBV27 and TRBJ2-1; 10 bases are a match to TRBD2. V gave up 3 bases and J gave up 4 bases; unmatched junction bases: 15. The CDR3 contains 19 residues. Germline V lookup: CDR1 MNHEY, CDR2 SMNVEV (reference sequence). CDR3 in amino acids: CASSLGHGASGGLYNEQFF. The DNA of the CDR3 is TGTGCCAGCAGTTTGGGGCATGGGGCTAGCGGGGGCCTGTACAATGAGCAGTTCTTC.

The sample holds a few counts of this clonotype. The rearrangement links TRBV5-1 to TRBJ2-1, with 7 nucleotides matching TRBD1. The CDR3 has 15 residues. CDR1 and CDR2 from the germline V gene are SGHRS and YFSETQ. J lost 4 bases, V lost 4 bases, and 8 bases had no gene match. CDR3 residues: CASSHPGTAYNEQFF. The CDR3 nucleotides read TGCGCCAGCAGCCACCCCGGGACAGCATACAATGAGCAGTTCTTC.

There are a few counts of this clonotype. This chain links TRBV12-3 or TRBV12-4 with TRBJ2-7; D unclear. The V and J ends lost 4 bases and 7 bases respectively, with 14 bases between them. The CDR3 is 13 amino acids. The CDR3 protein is CASSSSGGREQYF. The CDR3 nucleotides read TGTGCCAGCAGTTCGTCCGGCGGCCGGGAGCAGTACTTC.

The CDR3 reads CASSLAEFYGYTF. CDR3 DNA sequence: TGTGCCAGCAGCTTGGCAGAGTTCTATGGCTACACCTTC. V gene TRBV7-2 combines with J gene TRBJ1-2; the D is unclear. Trimming stripped 3 bases from V and 4 bases from J, with 9 bases between. The CDR3 runs 13 residues. Germline V gene lookup returns CDR1 SGHTA and CDR2 FQGNSA.

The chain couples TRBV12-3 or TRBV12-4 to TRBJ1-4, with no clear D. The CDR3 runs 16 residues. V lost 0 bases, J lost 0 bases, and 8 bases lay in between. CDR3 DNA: TGTGCCAGCAGTTTAGCGACGGCAGCAACTAATGAAAAACTGTTTTTT. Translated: CASSLATAATNEKLFF.

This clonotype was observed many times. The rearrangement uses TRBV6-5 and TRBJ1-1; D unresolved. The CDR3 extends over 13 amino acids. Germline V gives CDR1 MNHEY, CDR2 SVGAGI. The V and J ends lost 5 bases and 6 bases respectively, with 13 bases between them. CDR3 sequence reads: CASSPRGVAEAFF. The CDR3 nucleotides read TGTGCCAGCAGTCCCCGTGGGGTCGCTGAAGCTTTCTTT.

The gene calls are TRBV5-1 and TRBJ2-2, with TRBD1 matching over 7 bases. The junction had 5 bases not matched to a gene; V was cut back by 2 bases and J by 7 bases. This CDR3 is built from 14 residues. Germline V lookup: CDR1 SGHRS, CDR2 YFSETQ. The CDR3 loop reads CASSFDRVGGELFF. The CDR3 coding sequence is TGCGCCAGCAGCTTTGACAGGGTCGGCGGGGAGCTGTTTTTT.

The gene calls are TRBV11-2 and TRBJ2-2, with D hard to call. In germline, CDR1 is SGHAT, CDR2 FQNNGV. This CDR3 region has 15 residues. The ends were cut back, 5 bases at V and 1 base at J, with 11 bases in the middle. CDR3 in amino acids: CASSLALMNTGELFF. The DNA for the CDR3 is TGTGCCAGCAGCCTGGCCCTCATGAACACCGGGGAGCTGTTTTTT.

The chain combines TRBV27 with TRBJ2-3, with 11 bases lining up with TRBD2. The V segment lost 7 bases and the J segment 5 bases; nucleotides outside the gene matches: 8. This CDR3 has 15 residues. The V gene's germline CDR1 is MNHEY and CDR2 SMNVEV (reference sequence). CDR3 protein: CASTPLAGGQDTQYF. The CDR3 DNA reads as TGTGCCAGCACGCCCCTAGCGGGAGGTCAAGATACGCAGTATTTT.

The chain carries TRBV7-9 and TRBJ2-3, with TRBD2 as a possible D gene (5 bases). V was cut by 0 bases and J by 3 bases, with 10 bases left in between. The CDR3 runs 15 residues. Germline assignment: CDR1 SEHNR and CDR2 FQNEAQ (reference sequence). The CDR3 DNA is TGTGCCAGCAGCTTAGCGGGGATAGCGACAGATACGCAGTATTTT. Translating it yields CASSLAGIATDTQYF.

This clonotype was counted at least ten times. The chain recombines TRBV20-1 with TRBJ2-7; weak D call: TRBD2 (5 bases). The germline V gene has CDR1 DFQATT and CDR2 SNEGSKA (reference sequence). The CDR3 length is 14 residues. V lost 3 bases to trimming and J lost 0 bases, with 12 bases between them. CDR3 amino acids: CSASRAGDSYEQYF. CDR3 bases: TGCAGTGCTAGCCGGGCGGGCGACTCCTACGAGCAGTACTTC.

The CDR3 DNA reads TGTGCCAGCAGGAGGGACTACACAGATACGCAGTATTTT. Translated: CASRRDYTDTQYF. The chain combines TRBV12-3 or TRBV12-4 with TRBJ2-3; 7 positions agree with TRBD2. Losses at the gene ends were 6 bases for V and 2 bases for J; bases not matched to a gene: 2. This CDR3 has 13 amino acids.

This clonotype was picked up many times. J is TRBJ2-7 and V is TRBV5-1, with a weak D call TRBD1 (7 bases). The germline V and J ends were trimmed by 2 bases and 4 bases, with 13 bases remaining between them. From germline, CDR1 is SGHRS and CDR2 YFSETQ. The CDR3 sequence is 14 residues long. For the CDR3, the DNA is TGCGCCAGCAGCTTTGCGGGACAGAAATACGAGCAGTACTTC. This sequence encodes CASSFAGQKYEQYF.

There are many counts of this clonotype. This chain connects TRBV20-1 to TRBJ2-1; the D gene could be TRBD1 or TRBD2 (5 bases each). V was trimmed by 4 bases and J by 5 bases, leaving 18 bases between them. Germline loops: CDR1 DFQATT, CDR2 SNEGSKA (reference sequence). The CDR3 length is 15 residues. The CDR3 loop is CSATTRGLGNNEQFF. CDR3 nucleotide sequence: TGCAGTGCTACAACTAGGGGTCTTGGTAACAATGAGCAGTTCTTC.

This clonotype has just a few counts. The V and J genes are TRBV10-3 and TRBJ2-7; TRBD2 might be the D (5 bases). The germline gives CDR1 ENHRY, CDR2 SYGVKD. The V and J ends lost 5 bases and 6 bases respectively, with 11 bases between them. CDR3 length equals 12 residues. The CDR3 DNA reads TGTGCCATCAGTTACCGAACTAGCGAGCAGTACTTC. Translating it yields CAISYRTSEQYF.

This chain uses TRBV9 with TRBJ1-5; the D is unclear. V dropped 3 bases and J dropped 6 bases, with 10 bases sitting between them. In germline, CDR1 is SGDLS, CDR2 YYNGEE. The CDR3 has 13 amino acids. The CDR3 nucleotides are TGTGCCAGCAGCGGCGACGGGGTTCAGCCCCAGCATTTT. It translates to CASSGDGVQPQHF.

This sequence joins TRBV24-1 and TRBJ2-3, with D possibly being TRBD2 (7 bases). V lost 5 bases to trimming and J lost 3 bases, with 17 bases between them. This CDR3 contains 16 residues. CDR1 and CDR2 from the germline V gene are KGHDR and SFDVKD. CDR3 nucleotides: TGTGCCACCAGTGGGGTTATGAGGGGGGGAACAGATACGCAGTATTTT. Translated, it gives CATSGVMRGGTDTQYF.

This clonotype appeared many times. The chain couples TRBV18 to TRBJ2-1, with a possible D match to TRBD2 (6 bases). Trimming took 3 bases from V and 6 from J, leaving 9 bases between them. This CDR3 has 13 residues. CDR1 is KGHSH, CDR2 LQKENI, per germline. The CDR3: CASSPQGGNEQFF. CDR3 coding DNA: TGTGCCAGCTCACCCCAGGGAGGCAATGAGCAGTTCTTC.